This TCR beta chain was found in a study of beta chain features in type 1 diabetes. Sequencing targeted expressed TCRB transcripts, as all isolated RNA had been reverse transcribed. Clones were sequenced by immunoSEQ multiplex PCR, and TCRdb holds only the in-frame ones, with some missing. The sample lists more than 250,000 clones; around 24% were seen once. This CDR3 comprises 15 residues. With 4 bases clipped from V and 6 bases from J, the junction kept 8 bases outside the gene matches. CDR1 is SGHRS, CDR2 YFSETQ, per germline. Sorting that relied on CD45RO/CCR7/CD25/CD127/CD95/CD27 yielded CD4+ naive, central memory, regulatory and stem cell-like memory cells. Overall study results and limits: Within each of all four CD4+ subsets, Type 1 diabetes patients had TCRB CDR3s that were moderately but significantly shorter. Naive, central memory and Treg TCRB repertoires seemed to resemble each other more closely in patients than they did in healthy donors.

As concerns this clone: Its target is unknown.

The sample was naive CD4+ T cells from blood. V usage is TRBV5-1 and J usage is TRBJ2-1, with 9 bases identical to TRBD1. The receptor comes from a woman in her 30s with type 1 diabetes. The CDR3, as DNA: TGCGCCAGCAGCAGGGGGACAGGGATCTTCAATGAGCAGTTCTTC. Its protein is CASSRGTGIFNEQFF.